The 22 T cell receptor beta chains given below trace back to one sample, sequenced in a study of blood T cell repertoires in COVID-19. TCRdb's copy holds only in-frame clones and misses some; the assay was immunoSEQ multiplex PCR. Here the sample spans almost 200,000 clones, about 82% being singletons. What was sequenced was peripheral blood. Receptor source: a man aged 55 to 70 with COVID-19, enrolled during active disease.

This chain connects TRBV4-1 to TRBJ2-2; D is possibly TRBD1 (6 bases). V lost 1 base to trimming and J lost 5 bases, with 14 bases between them. Germline-derived CDR1 and CDR2 are MGHRA and YSYEKL. This CDR3 is built from 16 residues. The CDR3 is CASSQVGATTTGELFF. DNA of the CDR3: TGCGCCAGCAGCCAAGTGGGGGCGACTACGACCGGGGAGCTGTTTTTT.

This chain uses TRBV28 with TRBJ1-1, with TRBD1 as a possible D gene (5 bases). V was clipped by 6 bases and J by 7 bases, with 18 bases between them. CDR1 is MDHEN and CDR2 is SYDVKM in the germline V gene. The CDR3 covers 14 residues. The CDR3 bases are TGTGCCAGCAGGCAGGGCGTCTCCGCCCGTGAAGCTTTCTTT. It yields the protein CASRQGVSAREAFF.

This clone appeared a single time. The chain employs TRBV29-1 and TRBJ1-2; tentative D call: TRBD1 (5 bases). V lost 6 bases, J lost 4 bases, and 15 bases lay in between. The CDR3 contains 13 residues. Germline CDR1 and CDR2: SQVTM and ANQGSEA. The DNA of the CDR3 is TGCAGCGTATCACAGGTTCTTGGCTATGGCTACACCTTC. Its protein product is CSVSQVLGYGYTF.

The chain joins TRBV3-1 (or the pseudogene TRBV3-2) to TRBJ1-2; TRBD1 aligns across 8 bases. The CDR3 is made up of 14 amino acids. The junction had 8 bases not matched to a gene; V was cut back by 5 bases and J by 6 bases. Germline V lookup: CDR1 LGHDT, CDR2 YNNKEL (reference sequence). CDR3 nucleotide sequence: TGTGCCAGCAGCGACCGGACAGGGACCAATGGCTACACCTTC. Translating it yields CASSDRTGTNGYTF.

V and J are TRBV27 and TRBJ2-1; 7 positions match TRBD1. V dropped 2 bases and J dropped 4; count of bases not matched to a gene: 8. The CDR3 length is 16 residues. CDR1 is MNHEY, CDR2 SMNVEV, per germline (reference sequence). CDR3 in DNA: TGTGCCAGCAGTTTACAATCCAGGGACAGTTACAATGAGCAGTTCTTC. Translation gives CASSLQSRDSYNEQFF.

The CDR3 loop reads CASSFGTGDTEAFF. CDR3 sequence (DNA): TGTGCCAGCAGTTTTGGGACAGGGGACACTGAAGCTTTCTTT. The V gene is TRBV6-2 or TRBV6-3, the J gene TRBJ1-1; TRBD1 matches 10 bases. This CDR3 has 14 residues. The germline V gene has CDR1 MNHEY and CDR2 SVGEGT. The V segment lost 4 bases and the J segment 3 bases; nucleotides outside the gene matches: 2.

V gene TRBV14 combines with J gene TRBJ1-2; TRBD1 matches at 7 bases. The CDR3 sequence is 14 residues long. Looked up from germline, CDR1 is SGHDN and CDR2 is FVKESK. After removal of 1 base from V and 3 bases from J, the junction contained 2 bases not matched to a gene. CDR3: CASSQAGGDYGYTF. The CDR3 bases are TGTGCCAGCAGCCAAGCAGGGGGTGACTATGGCTACACCTTC.

The rearrangement links TRBV19 to TRBJ1-1; TRBD1 aligns across 7 bases. From germline, CDR1 is LNHDA and CDR2 SQIVND (reference sequence). After removal of 2 bases from V and 4 bases from J, the junction contained 1 base not matched to a gene. The CDR3 extends over 13 amino acids. The CDR3 spells CASSIWDSTEAFF. The CDR3 bases are TGTGCCAGTAGTATATGGGACAGCACTGAAGCTTTCTTT.

V is TRBV19 and J is TRBJ1-5, with 8 bases identical to TRBD1. This CDR3 contains 18 residues. Germline loops: CDR1 LNHDA, CDR2 SQIVND (reference sequence). V trimming: 2 bases; J trimming: 7 bases; junction bases outside the gene matches: 16. CDR3 protein: CASSISGGWTGSSQPQHF. The CDR3 bases are TGTGCCAGTAGTATATCGGGGGGTTGGACAGGGTCGTCCCAGCCCCAGCATTTT.

This chain uses TRBV27 with TRBJ1-1; no clear D. Germline-derived CDR1 and CDR2 are MNHEY and SMNVEV (reference sequence). The V and J ends lost 4 bases and 5 bases respectively, with 11 bases between them. CDR3 length: 13 residues. For the CDR3, the DNA is TGTGCCAGCAGTTCCACGGGAAAAACTGAAGCTTTCTTT. It encodes CASSSTGKTEAFF.

This sequence joins TRBV7-2 and TRBJ1-1; 7 bases align to TRBD1. The CDR3 covers 15 residues. J gave up 4 bases and V 5 bases, and 10 bases lay outside the gene matches. Germline V lookup: CDR1 SGHTA, CDR2 FQGNSA. CDR3 in amino acids: CASSAAATGSTEAFF. The CDR3 DNA reads TGTGCCAGCAGCGCTGCCGCGACAGGGAGCACTGAAGCTTTCTTT.

This clone has only a few counts. The rearrangement uses TRBV30 and TRBJ1-2; 9 positions match TRBD1. Trimming at V came to 4 bases and at J to 7 bases, leaving 10 bases not matched to a gene. Germline CDR1 and CDR2: GTSNPN and SVGIG (reference sequence). There are 14 residues in the CDR3. CDR3 sequence: CAWIRTGDSSGYTF. DNA of the CDR3: TGTGCCTGGATCAGGACAGGGGATTCAAGTGGCTACACCTTC. The complete variable domain, with remaining parts taken from reference TRBV30 and TRBJ1-2, reads SQTIHQWPATLVQPVGSPLSLECTVEGTSNPNLYWYRQAAGRGLQLLFYSVGIGQISSEVPQNLSASRPQDRQFILSSKKLLLSDSGFYLCAWIRTGDSSGYTFGSGTRLTVV.

This clone has only one observation. CDR3 nucleotides: TGTGCCAGCAGCTTAGGGGTGACAGGATTTAGCACAGATACGCAGTATTTT. This codes for CASSLGVTGFSTDTQYF. J is TRBJ2-3 and V is TRBV11-3; D might be TRBD1 (6 bases). V was shortened by 1 base and J by 0 bases, with 14 bases between the two germline ends. The CDR3 length is 17 residues. Germline CDR1 and CDR2: SGHNT and YENEEA.

CDR3 DNA: TGTGCCAGCAGCTTAGCAGGGGGCGACACCGGGGAGCTGTTTTTT. Its translation is CASSLAGGDTGELFF. This chain links TRBV11-2 with TRBJ2-2, with 8 bases that match TRBD1. There are 15 residues in the CDR3. The ends lost 1 base at V and 3 bases at J; junction bases unmatched: 1. CDR1 is SGHAT, CDR2 FQNNGV, per germline.

The CDR3 is CAISESPGAFGAEAFF. Here the CDR3 DNA reads TGTGCCATCAGTGAGTCGCCAGGGGCGTTTGGGGCTGAAGCTTTCTTT. V is TRBV10-3 and J is TRBJ1-1; D perhaps matches TRBD1 (6 bases). Germline values: CDR1 ENHRY, CDR2 SYGVKD. Trimming shortened V by 0 bases and J by 6 bases, and 17 bases separated the two germline ends. The CDR3 spans 16 residues.

The rearrangement joins TRBV5-1 to TRBJ2-3, with D maybe TRBD1 (5 bases). The CDR3 length is 13 residues. The germline CDR1 and CDR2 sequences are SGHRS and YFSETQ. V lost 4 bases and J 6 bases, leaving 12 bases between the germline ends. CDR3 sequence: CASSPGQGDTQYF. CDR3 DNA: TGCGCCAGCAGCCCCGGACAAGGGGATACGCAGTATTTT.

J is TRBJ2-7 and V is TRBV4-2; TRBD2 might be the D (5 bases). Germline V CDR1 and CDR2: LGHNA, YNFKEQ. The CDR3 has 16 residues. Trimming removed 0 bases from V and 3 bases from J, with 15 bases in between. The CDR3 loop is CASSQDLAATYYEQYF. DNA for the CDR3: TGTGCCAGCAGCCAAGATCTAGCAGCTACCTACTACGAGCAGTACTTC.

The chain joins TRBV19 to TRBJ2-3; maybe TRBD2 (6 bases). The CDR3 loop spans 17 amino acids. Germline CDR1 and CDR2: LNHDA and SQIVND (reference sequence). Trimming stripped 3 bases from V and 1 base from J, with 17 bases between. For the CDR3, the DNA is TGTGCCAGTAGTATCACGGGACTCCAGCAGGGCACAGATACGCAGTATTTT. Protein sequence: CASSITGLQQGTDTQYF.

This clone occurred a few times. The V gene is TRBV5-8, the J gene TRBJ1-5, with D hard to call. CDR1 is SGHTS and CDR2 is YDEGEE in the germline V gene. The CDR3 has 13 residues. The V end was cut by 4 bases, the J end by 1 base, with 6 bases between. CDR3: CASSPFSNQPQHF. The CDR3 region has the DNA TGTGCCAGCAGCCCTTTCAGCAATCAGCCCCAGCATTTT.

The chain recombines TRBV5-8 with TRBJ2-2, with D possibly TRBD1 on 5 matching bases. V was shortened by 3 bases and J by 6 bases, with 12 bases between the two germline ends. Germline CDR1 is SGHTS and CDR2 is YDEGEE. The CDR3 extends over 14 amino acids. The CDR3 DNA reads TGTGCCAGCAGCTGGCTCTCCAGGGCCGGGGAGCTGTTTTTT. Translating it yields CASSWLSRAGELFF.

As DNA, the CDR3 is TGTGCCAGCTCACCACATGGGACAGGGGATGAAGCTTTCTTT. Translating gives CASSPHGTGDEAFF. V is TRBV18 and J is TRBJ1-1, with TRBD1 matching over 10 bases. This CDR3 contains 14 residues. Unmatched junction bases numbered 3, after V lost 1 base and J lost 7 bases. Germline loops: CDR1 KGHSH, CDR2 LQKENI.

The chain joins TRBV4-1 to TRBJ2-3; 12 bases map to TRBD2. V was clipped by 2 bases and J by 4 bases; unmatched bases: 4. Germline loops: CDR1 MGHRA, CDR2 YSYEKL. The CDR3 totals 16 residues. Here the CDR3 reads CASSQFTSGRSDTQYF. The CDR3 coding sequence is TGCGCCAGCAGCCAATTCACTAGCGGGAGGTCAGATACGCAGTATTTT.